The TCR beta chain described here comes from a study of identical twins. MiXCR was run by TCRdb on the 5' RACE reads, yielding one entry per CDR3 protein. The table has approximately 220,000 distinct CDR3 sequences, around 6.8% seen once; the top ten hold 1.9%. Deletions cut 4 bases from V and 4 bases from J, with 11 bases between. This CDR3 is 13 amino acids long. In germline, CDR1 is SGHTA, CDR2 FQGNSA. These data also featured in a second study, about yellow fever vaccine responses in identical twins.

The V gene is TRBV7-2, the J gene TRBJ2-7; unclear D gene. The sequence came from a woman aged 18-29 years in good health. The source material was memory (CD45RO+) T cells sorted from blood. CDR3 region: CASSSGLEYEQYF. As DNA, the CDR3 is TGTGCCAGCAGCTCAGGTCTGGAGTACGAGCAGTACTTC.